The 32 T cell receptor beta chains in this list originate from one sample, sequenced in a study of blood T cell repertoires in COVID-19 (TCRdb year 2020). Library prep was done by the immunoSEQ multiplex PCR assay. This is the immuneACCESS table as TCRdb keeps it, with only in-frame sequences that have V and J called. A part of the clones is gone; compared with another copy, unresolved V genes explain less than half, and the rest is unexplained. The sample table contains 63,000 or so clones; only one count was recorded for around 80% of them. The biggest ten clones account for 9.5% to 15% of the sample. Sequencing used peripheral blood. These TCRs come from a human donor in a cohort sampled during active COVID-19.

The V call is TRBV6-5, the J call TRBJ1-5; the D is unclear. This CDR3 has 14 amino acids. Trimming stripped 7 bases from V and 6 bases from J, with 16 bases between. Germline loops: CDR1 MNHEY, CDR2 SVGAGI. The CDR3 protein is CASKSHGGSQPQHF. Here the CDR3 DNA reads TGTGCCAGCAAATCCCACGGAGGATCTCAGCCCCAGCATTTT.

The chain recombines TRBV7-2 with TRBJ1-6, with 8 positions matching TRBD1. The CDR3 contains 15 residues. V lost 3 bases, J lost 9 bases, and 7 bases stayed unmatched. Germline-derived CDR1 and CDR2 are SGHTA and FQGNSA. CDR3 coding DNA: TGTGCCAGCAGCTTGCAGGGGGCTTCGAGTTCACCCCTCCACTTT. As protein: CASSLQGASSSPLHF.

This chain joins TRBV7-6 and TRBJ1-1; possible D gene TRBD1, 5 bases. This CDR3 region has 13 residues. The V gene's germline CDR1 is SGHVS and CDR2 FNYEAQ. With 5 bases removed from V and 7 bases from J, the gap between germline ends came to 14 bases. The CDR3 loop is CASSLVGGGEAFF. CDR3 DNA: TGTGCCAGCAGCCTCGTGGGGGGTGGTGAAGCTTTCTTT.

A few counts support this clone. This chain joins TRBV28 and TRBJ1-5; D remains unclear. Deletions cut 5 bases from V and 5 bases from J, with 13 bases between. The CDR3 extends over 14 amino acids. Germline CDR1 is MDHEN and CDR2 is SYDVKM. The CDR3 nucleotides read TGTGCCAGCAGTGTAACCCGGAGGGATCAGCCCCAGCATTTT. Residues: CASSVTRRDQPQHF.

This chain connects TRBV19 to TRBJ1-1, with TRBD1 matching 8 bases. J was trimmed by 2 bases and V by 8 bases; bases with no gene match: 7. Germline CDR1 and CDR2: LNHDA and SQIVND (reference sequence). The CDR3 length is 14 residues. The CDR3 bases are TGTGCCAGTCATGGACAGGGCGGAAACACTGAAGCTTTCTTT. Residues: CASHGQGGNTEAFF.

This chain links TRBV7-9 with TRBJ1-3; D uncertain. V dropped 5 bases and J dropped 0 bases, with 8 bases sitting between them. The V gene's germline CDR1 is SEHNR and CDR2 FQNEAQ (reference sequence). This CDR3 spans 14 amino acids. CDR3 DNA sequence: TGTGCCAGCAGCCCGGTCAACTCTGGAAACACCATATATTTT. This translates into CASSPVNSGNTIYF.

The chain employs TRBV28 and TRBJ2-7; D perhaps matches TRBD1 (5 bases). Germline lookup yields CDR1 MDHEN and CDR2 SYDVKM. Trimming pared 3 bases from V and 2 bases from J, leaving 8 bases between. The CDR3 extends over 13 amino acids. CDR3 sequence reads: CASSLTETYEQYF. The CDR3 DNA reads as TGTGCCAGCAGTTTGACAGAGACCTACGAGCAGTACTTC.

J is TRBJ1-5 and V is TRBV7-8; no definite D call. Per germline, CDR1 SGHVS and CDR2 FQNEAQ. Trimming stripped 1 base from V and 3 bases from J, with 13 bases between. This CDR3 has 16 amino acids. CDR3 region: CASSLGLTFFNQPQHF. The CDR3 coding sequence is TGTGCCAGCAGCTTAGGTCTCACTTTCTTCAATCAGCCCCAGCATTTT.

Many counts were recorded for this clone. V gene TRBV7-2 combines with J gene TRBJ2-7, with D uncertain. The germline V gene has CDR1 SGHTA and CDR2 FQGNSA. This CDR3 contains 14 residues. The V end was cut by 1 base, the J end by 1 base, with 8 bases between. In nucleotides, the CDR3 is TGTGCCAGCAGCTTAGGTGTCCGTTCCTACGAGCAGTACTTC. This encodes CASSLGVRSYEQYF.

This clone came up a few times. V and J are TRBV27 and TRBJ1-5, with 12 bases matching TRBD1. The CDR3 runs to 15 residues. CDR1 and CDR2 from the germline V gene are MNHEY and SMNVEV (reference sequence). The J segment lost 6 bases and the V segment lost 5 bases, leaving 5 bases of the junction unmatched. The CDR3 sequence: CASSLGQGAVQPQHF. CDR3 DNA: TGTGCCAGCAGTCTGGGACAGGGGGCTGTTCAGCCCCAGCATTTT.

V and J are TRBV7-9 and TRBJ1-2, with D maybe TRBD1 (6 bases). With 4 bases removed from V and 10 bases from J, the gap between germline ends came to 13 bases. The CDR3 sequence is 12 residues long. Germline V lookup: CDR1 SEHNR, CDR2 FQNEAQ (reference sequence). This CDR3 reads CASSSNREDYTF. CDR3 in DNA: TGTGCCAGCAGCTCAAACAGGGAAGACTACACCTTC.

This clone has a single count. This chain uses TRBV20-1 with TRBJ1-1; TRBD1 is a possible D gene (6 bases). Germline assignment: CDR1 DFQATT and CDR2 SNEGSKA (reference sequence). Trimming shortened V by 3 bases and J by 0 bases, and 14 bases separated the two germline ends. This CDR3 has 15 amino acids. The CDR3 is CSASRTVHLNTEAFF. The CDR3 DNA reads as TGCAGTGCTAGTCGGACAGTCCATTTGAACACTGAAGCTTTCTTT.

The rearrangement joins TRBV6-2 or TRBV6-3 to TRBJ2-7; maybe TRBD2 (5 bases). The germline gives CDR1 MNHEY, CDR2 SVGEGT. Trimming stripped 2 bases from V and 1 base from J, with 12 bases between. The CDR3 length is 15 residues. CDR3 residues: CASSYTLTGSYEQYF. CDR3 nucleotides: TGTGCCAGCAGTTACACCCTGACGGGGTCCTACGAGCAGTACTTC.

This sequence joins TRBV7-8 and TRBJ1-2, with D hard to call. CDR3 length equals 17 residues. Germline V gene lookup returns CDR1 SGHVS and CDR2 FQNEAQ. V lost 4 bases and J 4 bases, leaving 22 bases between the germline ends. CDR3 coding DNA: TGTGCCAGCAGCTCGACCATAGGGCGGGTGGGAGGCTATGGCTACACCTTC. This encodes CASSSTIGRVGGYGYTF. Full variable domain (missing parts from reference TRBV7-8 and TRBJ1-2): GAGVSQSPRYKVAKRGQDVALRCDPISGHVSLFWYQQALGQGPEFLTYFQNEAQLDKSGLPSDRFFAERPEGSVSTLKIQRTQQEDSAVYLCASSSTIGRVGGYGYTFGSGTRLTVV.

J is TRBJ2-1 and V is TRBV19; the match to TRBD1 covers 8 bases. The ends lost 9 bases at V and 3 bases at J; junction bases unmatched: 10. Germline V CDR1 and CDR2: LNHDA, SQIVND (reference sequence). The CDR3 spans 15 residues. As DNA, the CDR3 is TGTGCCAGCCTTCCCGGACAGGGTCGCTACAATGAGCAGTTCTTC. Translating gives CASLPGQGRYNEQFF.

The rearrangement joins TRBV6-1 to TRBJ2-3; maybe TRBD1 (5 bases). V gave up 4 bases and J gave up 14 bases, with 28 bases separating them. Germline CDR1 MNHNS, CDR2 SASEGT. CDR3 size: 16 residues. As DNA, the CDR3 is TGTGCCAGCAGTGTCTCAATGGGCAGGGCGATAGATATTGGGTATTTT. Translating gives CASSVSMGRAIDIGYF.

As DNA, the CDR3 is TGTGCCAGCAGCCAAGCGGTCGGCAGCGGCTCTACAATTGAGCAGTTCTTC. It codes for CASSQAVGSGSTIEQFF. The chain links TRBV4-2 to TRBJ2-1; TRBD2 might be the D (5 bases). This CDR3 contains 17 residues. The germline CDR1 and CDR2 sequences are LGHNA and YNFKEQ. The V end lost 1 base, the J end lost 9 bases, and 22 bases lay between the germline ends.

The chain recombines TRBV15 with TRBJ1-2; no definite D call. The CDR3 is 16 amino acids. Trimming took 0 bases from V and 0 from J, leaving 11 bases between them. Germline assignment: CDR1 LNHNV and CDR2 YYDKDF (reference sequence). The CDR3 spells CATSRDPRNPNYGYTF. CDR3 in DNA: TGTGCCACCAGCAGAGATCCTAGGAATCCTAACTATGGCTACACCTTC.

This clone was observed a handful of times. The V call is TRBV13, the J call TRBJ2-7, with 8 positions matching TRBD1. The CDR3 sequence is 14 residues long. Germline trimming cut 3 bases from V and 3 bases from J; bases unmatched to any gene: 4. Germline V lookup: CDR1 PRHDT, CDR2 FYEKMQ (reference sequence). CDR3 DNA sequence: TGTGCCAGCAGCTTGGACAGGGACCACTACGAGCAGTACTTC. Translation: CASSLDRDHYEQYF.

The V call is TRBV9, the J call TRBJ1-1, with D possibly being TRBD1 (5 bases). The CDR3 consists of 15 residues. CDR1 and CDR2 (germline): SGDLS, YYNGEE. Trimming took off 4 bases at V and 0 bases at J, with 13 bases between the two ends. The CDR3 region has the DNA TGTGCCAGCAGCTTAATCACAGGATTGAACACTGAAGCTTTCTTT. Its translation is CASSLITGLNTEAFF.

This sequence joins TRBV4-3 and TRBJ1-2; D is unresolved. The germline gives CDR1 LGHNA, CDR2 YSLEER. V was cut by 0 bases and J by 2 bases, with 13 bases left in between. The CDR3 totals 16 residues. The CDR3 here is CASSQDRLTPNYGYTF. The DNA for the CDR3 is TGCGCCAGCAGCCAAGATCGCCTGACACCCAACTATGGCTACACCTTC.

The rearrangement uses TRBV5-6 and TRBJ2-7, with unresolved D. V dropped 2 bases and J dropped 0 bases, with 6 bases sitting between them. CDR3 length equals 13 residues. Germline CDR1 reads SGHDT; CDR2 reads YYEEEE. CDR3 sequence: CASSFLSSYEQYF. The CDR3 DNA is TGTGCCAGCAGCTTTCTCTCCTCCTACGAGCAGTACTTC.

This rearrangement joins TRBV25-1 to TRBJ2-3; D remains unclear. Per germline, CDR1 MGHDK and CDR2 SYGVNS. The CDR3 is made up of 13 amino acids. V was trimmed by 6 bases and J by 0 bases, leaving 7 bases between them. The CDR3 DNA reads TGTGCCAGCAGGGCAGGAAGCACAGATACGCAGTATTTT. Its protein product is CASRAGSTDTQYF.

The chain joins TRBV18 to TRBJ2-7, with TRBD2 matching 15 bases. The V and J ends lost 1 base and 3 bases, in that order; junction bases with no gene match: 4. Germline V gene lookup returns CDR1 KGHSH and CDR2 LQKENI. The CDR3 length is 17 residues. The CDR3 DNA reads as TGTGCCAGCTCACCACTAGGACTAGCGGGAGGGAGCTACGAGCAGTACTTC. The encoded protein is CASSPLGLAGGSYEQYF.

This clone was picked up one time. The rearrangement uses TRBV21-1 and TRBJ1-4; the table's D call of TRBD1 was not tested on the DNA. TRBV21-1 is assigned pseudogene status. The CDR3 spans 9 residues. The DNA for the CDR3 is TGTGCCAGTGGCAGAAAACTGTTTTTT. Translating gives CASGRKLFF.

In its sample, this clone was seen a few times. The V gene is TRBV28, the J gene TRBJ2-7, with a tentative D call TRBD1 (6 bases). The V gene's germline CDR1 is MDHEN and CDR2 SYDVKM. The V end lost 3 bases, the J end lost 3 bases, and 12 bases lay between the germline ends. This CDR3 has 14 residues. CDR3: CASSFEGQHYEQYF. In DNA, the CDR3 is TGTGCCAGCAGTTTTGAGGGACAACACTACGAGCAGTACTTC.

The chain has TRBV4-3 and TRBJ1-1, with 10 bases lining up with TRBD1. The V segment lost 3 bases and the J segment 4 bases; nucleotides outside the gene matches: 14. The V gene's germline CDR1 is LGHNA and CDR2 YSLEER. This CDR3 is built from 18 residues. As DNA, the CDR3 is TGCGCCAGCAGCCAGGGGACAGGGGATGGCTTAGCCGGCACTGAAGCTTTCTTT. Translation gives CASSQGTGDGLAGTEAFF.

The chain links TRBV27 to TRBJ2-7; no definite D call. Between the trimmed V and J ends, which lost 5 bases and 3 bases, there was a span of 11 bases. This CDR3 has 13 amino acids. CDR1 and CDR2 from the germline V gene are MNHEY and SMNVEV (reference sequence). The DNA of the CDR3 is TGTGCCAGCAGTCAACCACCGGGCTACGAGCAGTACTTC. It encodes CASSQPPGYEQYF.

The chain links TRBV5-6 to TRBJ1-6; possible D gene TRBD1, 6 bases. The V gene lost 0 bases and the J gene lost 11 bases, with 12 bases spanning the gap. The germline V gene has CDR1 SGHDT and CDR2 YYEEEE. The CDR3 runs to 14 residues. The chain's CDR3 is CASSLGTGSPPLHF. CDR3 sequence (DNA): TGTGCCAGCAGCTTGGGTACAGGGTCCCCACCCCTCCACTTT.

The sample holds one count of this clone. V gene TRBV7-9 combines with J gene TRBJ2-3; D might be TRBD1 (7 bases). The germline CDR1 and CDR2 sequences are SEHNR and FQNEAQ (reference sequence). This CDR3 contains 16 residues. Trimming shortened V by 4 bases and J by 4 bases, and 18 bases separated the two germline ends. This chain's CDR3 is CASSSQEGAGADTQYF. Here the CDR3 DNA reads TGTGCCAGCAGCTCCCAGGAGGGGGCTGGCGCAGATACGCAGTATTTT.

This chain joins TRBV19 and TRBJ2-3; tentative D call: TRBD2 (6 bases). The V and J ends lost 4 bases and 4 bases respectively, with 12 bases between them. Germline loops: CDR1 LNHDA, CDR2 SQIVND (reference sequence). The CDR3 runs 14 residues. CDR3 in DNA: TGTGCCAGTAGTACGGCGGGGTGGGCAGATACGCAGTATTTT. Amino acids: CASSTAGWADTQYF.

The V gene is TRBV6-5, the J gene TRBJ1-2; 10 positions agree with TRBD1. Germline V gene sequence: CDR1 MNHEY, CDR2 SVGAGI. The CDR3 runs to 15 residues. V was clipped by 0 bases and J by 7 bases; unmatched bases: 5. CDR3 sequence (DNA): TGTGCCAGCAGTTACTCGCGACAGGGGGCAATTGGCTACACCTTC. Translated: CASSYSRQGAIGYTF.